This T cell receptor beta chain derives from a study of shared clonotypes between healthy human individuals. Over several immunoSEQ plates, each subset's genomic DNA was distributed in even portions. Some clones are missing from TCRdb's copy, which holds only in-frame ones; the method was immunoSEQ multiplex PCR. The data contain about 490,000 clones, roughly 80% of them seen just once; the ten biggest clones take up approximately 12%. Study-level findings and limits: Researchers sampled only blood; tissue repertoires likely differ.

In unsorted samples, genomic DNA was obtained using 90 million to 95 million PBMCs. The CDR3 loop spans 13 amino acids. The J segment lost 15 bases and the V segment lost 2 bases, leaving 11 bases of the junction unmatched. CDR1 SQVTM and CDR2 ANQGSEA come from the germline V gene. Worth noting for this clone: What it binds is not known.

The specimen was PBMCs. The sequence derives from a woman in her 40s in good health. Some clones in this sample may be carry-over from other donors' samples. The chain couples TRBV29-1 to TRBJ2-1, with TRBD2 matching 9 bases. CDR3 DNA sequence: TGCAGCGTTGAACTAGCGGGATCGGCATGGCGGTTCTTC. Amino acid sequence: CSVELAGSAWRFF.